A selection of T cell receptor beta chains follows, all from one sample in a study. Each CDR3 protein gets one entry after TCRdb re-called the RT-PCR reads with MiXCR. Of 550,000 to 750,000 distinct CDR3 sequences listed, about 14% are singletons. Sequenced sample: memory CD4+ T cells from blood. The source of these receptors is a female donor in good health, serving as a healthy control. CDR3s include the opening cysteine and the closing phenylalanine or tryptophan. A D gene is named only where the DNA matches it firmly. Not every row has a clone size; where given, it reads once, few, many or a size class.

TGCAGCGTTTTGTATCAGGACACTGAAGCTTTCTTT,CSVLYQDTEAFF,TRBJ1-1,TRBV29-1,.,.
TGCAGTGCTAGAGGGCTAGGGGGCCGGAACACTGAAGCTTTCTTT,CSARGLGGRNTEAFF,TRBJ1-1,TRBV20-1,TRBD1,many
TGTGCCAGCAGTAAAAGCGGGAGATCGATCGGGGAGCTGTTTTTT,CASSKSGRSIGELFF,TRBJ2-2,TRBV6-5,TRBD2,many
TGCGCCAGCAACGTTGACGGGTCCCTTAACTATGGCTACACCTTC,CASNVDGSLNYGYTF,TRBJ1-2,TRBV5-1,.,many
TGTGCCAGCAGAAAGTCGGAGACCCAGTACTTC,CASRKSETQYF,TRBJ2-5,TRBV6-5,.,many
TGTGCCAGCAGTTTATCCGGGTCCGGGGAGCTGTTTTTT,CASSLSGSGELFF,TRBJ2-2,TRBV12-3/TRBV12-4,.,few
TGTGCCAGCAGTTTAGCGGGCGGAGGCAAGGATAATGAGCAGTTCTTC,CASSLAGGGKDNEQFF,TRBJ2-1,TRBV12-3/TRBV12-4,.,.
TGCGCCAGCAGCCAACAGGAGAGCACAGATACGCAGTATTTT,CASSQQESTDTQYF,TRBJ2-3,TRBV5-1,.,many
TGCAGTGCTATTTGGGGGGCGAGTACCTACGAGCAGTACTTC,CSAIWGASTYEQYF,TRBJ2-7,TRBV20-1,.,few
TGTGCCAGCAGAACGGGCTCCCGGCCGTCACCCCTCCACTTT,CASRTGSRPSPLHF,TRBJ1-6,TRBV6-5,.,many
TGTGCCAGCAGCTCCAGGACTAGCGGGAGCCCCAGCGAGCAGTACTTC,CASSSRTSGSPSEQYF,TRBJ2-7,TRBV5-4,TRBD2,.
TGTGCCAGCAGCCCACCACACAGGGGCACCTACGAGCAGTACTTC,CASSPPHRGTYEQYF,TRBJ2-7,TRBV14,TRBD1,few
TGTGCCAGCAGTGAACTGGGGAGTTACAATGAGCAGTTCTTC,CASSELGSYNEQFF,TRBJ2-1,TRBV6-1,.,few
TGTGCCAGCAGCCAAGGGAATAGGGAGAGGGAAAAACTGTTTTTT,CASSQGNREREKLFF,TRBJ1-4,TRBV14,.,.
TGTGCCAGCAGTTTGACAGCAAGTCCCTACGAGCAGTACTTC,CASSLTASPYEQYF,TRBJ2-7,TRBV28,.,few
TGTGCCATCAGAGGACAGAGCTCCTATAATTCACCCCTCCACTTT,CAIRGQSSYNSPLHF,TRBJ1-6,TRBV10-3,.,many
TGCAGTGCTAGACGACAGGGGACGGGAGAAGCTTTCTTT,CSARRQGTGEAFF,TRBJ1-1,TRBV20-1,TRBD1,few
TGTGCCAGCAGCTTATTAGGGGGTACGCAGTATTTT,CASSLLGGTQYF,TRBJ2-3,TRBV7-2,.,.
TGTGCCAGCAGTACAGGGGACTCCAATGAGCAGTTCTTC,CASSTGDSNEQFF,TRBJ2-1,TRBV3-1,.,.
TGTGCCAGCAGTGCAAACAGCGGGAGCCATGACTTC,CASSANSGSHDF,TRBJ2-4,TRBV6-1,TRBD2,few